The source of this T cell receptor (beta chain) is a study of STAT5B mutations in CD4+ large granular lymphocyte leukemia. Authors' processing steps: The detection floor for productive clonotype frequency was 2.59 x 10-5. Here immunoSEQ multiplex PCR was the method, and the copy in TCRdb shows in-frame clones only, minus some. V, J and clone size reflect that table, while D and trimming were determined from the DNA. The table lists fewer than 25,000 clones, 78% of them singletons, with 0.4% to 0.45% in the top ten. Study-wide findings and caveats: Main leukemic clonotypes were patient-specific, but more than 20% appeared at low frequency elsewhere. Without putative leukemic clones, patient CD4-sorted repertoires remained more clonal than healthy CD4+ repertoires. 8/27 top patient clones versus 2/35 control clones were TRBV06-family.

The V end lost 1 base, the J end lost 2 bases, and 8 bases lay between the germline ends. The CDR3 consists of 14 residues. Germline CDR1 SGHNT, CDR2 YYREEE (reference sequence). As regards this clone: Its matching antigen is unknown.

The sequence was obtained from a human donor in good health. Sample: CD4+ T cells from blood buffy coats. The V and J genes are TRBV5-4 and TRBJ2-3; D gene ambiguous. CDR3 loop: CASSLKTDTDTQYF. In DNA form, the CDR3 reads TGTGCCAGCAGCTTGAAAACAGACACAGATACGCAGTATTTT.